Sequencing of this T cell receptor (beta chain) was carried out in a study of graft-versus-host responses after intestinal transplantation. Data came from immunoSEQ multiplex PCR; TCRdb stores just in-frame clones and leaves some out. This sample yields about 93,000 clones, of which roughly 91% are seen a single time; around 0.49% belongs to the top ten. Germline V lookup: CDR1 LNHDA, CDR2 SQIVND (reference sequence). The CDR3 runs to 14 residues. V lost 5 bases and J lost 0, with 8 bases in between. A note on this clone: What it binds is unknown.

This TCR was sampled from a human donor who received an intestinal transplant. The chain employs TRBV19 and TRBJ1-3; no reliable D call. Here the sequenced sample was unstimulated CD8+ T cells sorted from spleen or lymph node cells, taken before intestinal transplant. Here the CDR3 DNA reads TGTGCCAGTAGTCCGGTTAACTCTGGAAACACCATATATTTT. Translating it yields CASSPVNSGNTIYF. The full variable domain, in which reference TRBV19 and TRBJ1-3 provide the parts outside the CDR3, is DGGITQSPKYLFRKEGQNVTLSCEQNLNHDAMYWYRQDPGQGLRLIYYSQIVNDFQKGDIAEGYSVSREKKESFPLTVTSAQKNPTAFYLCASSPVNSGNTIYFGEGSWLTVV.